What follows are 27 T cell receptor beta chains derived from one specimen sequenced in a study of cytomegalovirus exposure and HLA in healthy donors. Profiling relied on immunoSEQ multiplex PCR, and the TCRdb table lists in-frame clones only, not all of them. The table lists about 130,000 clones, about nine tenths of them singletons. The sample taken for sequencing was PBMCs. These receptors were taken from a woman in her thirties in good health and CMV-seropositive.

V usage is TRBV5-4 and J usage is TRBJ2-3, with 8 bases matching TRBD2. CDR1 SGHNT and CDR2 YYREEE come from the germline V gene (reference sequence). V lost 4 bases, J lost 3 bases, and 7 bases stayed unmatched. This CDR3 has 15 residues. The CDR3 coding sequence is TGTGCCAGCAGCGCCGGGGGGGCAGGGACAGATACGCAGTATTTT. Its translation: CASSAGGAGTDTQYF. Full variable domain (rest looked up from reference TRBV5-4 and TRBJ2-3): ETGVTQSPTHLIKTRGQQVTLRCSSQSGHNTVSWYQQALGQGPQFIFQYYREEENGRGNFPPRFSGLQFPNYSSELNVNALELDDSALYLCASSAGGAGTDTQYFGPGTRLTVL.

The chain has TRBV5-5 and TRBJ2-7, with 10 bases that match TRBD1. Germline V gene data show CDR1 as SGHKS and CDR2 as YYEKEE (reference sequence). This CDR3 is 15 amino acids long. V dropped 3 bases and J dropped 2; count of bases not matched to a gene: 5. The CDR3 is CASSSRDRGPYEQYF. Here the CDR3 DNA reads TGTGCCAGCAGCTCCCGGGACAGGGGTCCCTACGAGCAGTACTTC.

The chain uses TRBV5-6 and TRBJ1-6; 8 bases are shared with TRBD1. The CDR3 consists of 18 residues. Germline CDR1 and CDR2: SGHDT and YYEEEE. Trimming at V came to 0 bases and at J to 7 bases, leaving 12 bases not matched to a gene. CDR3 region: CASSLEIFVGQENSPLHF. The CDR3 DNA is TGTGCCAGCAGCTTGGAAATCTTTGTGGGACAGGAAAATTCACCCCTCCACTTT. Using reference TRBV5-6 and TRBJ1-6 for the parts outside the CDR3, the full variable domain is DAGVTQSPTHLIKTRGQQVTLRCSPKSGHDTVSWYQQALGQGPQFIFQYYEEEERQRGNFPDRFSGHQFPNYSSELNVNALLLGDSALYLCASSLEIFVGQENSPLHFGNGTRLTVT.

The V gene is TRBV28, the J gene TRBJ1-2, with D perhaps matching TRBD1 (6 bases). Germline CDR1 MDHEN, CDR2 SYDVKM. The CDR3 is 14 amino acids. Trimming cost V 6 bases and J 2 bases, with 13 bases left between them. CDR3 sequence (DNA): TGTGCCAGCAGGTCAACAGGGATGAACTATGGCTACACCTTC. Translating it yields CASRSTGMNYGYTF.

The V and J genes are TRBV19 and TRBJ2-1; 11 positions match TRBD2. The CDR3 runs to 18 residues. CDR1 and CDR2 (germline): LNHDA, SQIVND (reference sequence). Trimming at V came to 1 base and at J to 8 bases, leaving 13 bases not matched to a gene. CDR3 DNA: TGTGCCAGTAGTATAGGGAAGGGACTAGCGGCCCGGGGCTATGAGCAGTTCTTC. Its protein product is CASSIGKGLAARGYEQFF.

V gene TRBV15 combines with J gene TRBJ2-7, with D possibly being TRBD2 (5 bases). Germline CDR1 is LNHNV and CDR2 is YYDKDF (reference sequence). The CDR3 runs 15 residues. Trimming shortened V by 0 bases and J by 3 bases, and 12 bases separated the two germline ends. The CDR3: CATSRESGSLYEQYF. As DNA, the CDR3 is TGTGCCACCAGCAGAGAGAGCGGCAGCCTCTACGAGCAGTACTTC.

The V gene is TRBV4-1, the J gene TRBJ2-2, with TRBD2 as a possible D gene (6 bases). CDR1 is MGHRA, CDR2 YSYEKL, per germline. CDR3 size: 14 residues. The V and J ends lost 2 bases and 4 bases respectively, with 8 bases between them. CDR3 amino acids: CASSQSGFTGELFF. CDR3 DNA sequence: TGCGCCAGCAGCCAAAGCGGGTTCACCGGGGAGCTGTTTTTT.

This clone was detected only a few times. CDR3 amino acids: CASNLRGLYGNTIYF. CDR3 bases: TGTGCCAGTAACCTCAGGGGCCTATACGGAAACACCATATATTTT. V usage is TRBV19 and J usage is TRBJ1-3, with D possibly matching TRBD1 (6 bases). The CDR3 is 15 amino acids. Trimming took off 7 bases at V and 4 bases at J, with 17 bases between the two ends. In germline, CDR1 is LNHDA, CDR2 SQIVND (reference sequence). The whole variable domain, filled in from reference TRBV19 and TRBJ1-3, reads DGGITQSPKYLFRKEGQNVTLSCEQNLNHDAMYWYRQDPGQGLRLIYYSQIVNDFQKGDIAEGYSVSREKKESFPLTVTSAQKNPTAFYLCASNLRGLYGNTIYFGEGSWLTVV.

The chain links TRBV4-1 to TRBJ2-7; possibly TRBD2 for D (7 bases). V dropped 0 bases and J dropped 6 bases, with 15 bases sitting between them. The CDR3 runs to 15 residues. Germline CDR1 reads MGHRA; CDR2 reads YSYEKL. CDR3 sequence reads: CASSQDWAGAGEQYF. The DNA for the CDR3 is TGCGCCAGCAGCCAAGATTGGGCGGGGGCAGGCGAGCAGTACTTC.

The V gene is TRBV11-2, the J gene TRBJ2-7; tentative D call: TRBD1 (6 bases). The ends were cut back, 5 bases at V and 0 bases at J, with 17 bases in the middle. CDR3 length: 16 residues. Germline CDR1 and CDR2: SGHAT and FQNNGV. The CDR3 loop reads CASSPPGVGGSYEQYF. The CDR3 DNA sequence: TGTGCCAGCAGCCCCCCAGGGGTTGGCGGCTCCTACGAGCAGTACTTC.

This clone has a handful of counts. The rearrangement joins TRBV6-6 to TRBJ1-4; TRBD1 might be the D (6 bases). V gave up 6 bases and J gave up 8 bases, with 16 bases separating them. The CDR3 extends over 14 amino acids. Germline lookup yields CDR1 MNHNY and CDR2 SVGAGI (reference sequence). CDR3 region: CASSPGTPREKLFF. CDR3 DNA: TGTGCCAGCAGCCCCGGGACACCCAGGGAAAAACTGTTTTTT.

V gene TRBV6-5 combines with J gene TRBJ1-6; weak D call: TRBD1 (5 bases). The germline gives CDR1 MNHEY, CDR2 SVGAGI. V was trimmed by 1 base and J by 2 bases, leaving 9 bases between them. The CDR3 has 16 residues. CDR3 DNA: TGTGCCAGCAGTTACTGGAGGGGTACCTATAATTCACCCCTCCACTTT. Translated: CASSYWRGTYNSPLHF.

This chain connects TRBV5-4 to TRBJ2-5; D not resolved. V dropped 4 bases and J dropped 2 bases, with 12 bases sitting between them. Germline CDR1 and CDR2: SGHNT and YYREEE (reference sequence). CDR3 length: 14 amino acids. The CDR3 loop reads CASSKNGRQETQYF. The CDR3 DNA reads TGTGCCAGCAGCAAGAACGGCAGGCAAGAGACCCAGTACTTC.

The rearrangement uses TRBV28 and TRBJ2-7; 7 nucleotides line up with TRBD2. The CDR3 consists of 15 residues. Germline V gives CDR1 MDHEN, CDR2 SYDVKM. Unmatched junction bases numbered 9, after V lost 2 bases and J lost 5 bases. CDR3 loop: CASSLAGRVVNEQYF. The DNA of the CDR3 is TGTGCCAGCAGTTTAGCGGGGAGGGTGGTCAACGAGCAGTACTTC.

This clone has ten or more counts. This CDR3 is CASSQGQGPNTEAFF. The CDR3 bases are TGTGCCAGCAGCCAAGGACAGGGGCCGAACACTGAAGCTTTCTTT. The J gene is TRBJ1-1, the V gene TRBV4-2; 8 bases match TRBD1. V shed 1 base and J 1 base; nucleotides not matched to a gene: 2. CDR3 length: 15 residues. Germline loops: CDR1 LGHNA, CDR2 YNFKEQ.

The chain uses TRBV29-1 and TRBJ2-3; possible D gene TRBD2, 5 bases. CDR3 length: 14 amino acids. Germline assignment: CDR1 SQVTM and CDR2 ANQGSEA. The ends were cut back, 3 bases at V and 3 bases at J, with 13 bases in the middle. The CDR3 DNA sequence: TGCAGCGTTGATCCGTCGACGGGAACAGATACGCAGTATTTT. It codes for CSVDPSTGTDTQYF.

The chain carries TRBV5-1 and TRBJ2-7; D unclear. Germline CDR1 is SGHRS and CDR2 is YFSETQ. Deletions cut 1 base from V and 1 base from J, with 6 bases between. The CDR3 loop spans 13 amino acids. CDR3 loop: CASSLIDSYEQYF. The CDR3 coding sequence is TGCGCCAGCAGCTTGATAGATTCCTACGAGCAGTACTTC.

The CDR3 loop is CASSPSPFSRGYTF. In DNA, the CDR3 is TGTGCCAGCTCACCATCTCCATTTTCTAGGGGCTACACCTTC. The chain joins TRBV18 to TRBJ1-2, with D uncertain. Germline assignment: CDR1 KGHSH and CDR2 LQKENI. The germline V and J ends were trimmed by 2 bases and 8 bases, with 15 bases remaining between them. The CDR3 is made up of 14 amino acids.

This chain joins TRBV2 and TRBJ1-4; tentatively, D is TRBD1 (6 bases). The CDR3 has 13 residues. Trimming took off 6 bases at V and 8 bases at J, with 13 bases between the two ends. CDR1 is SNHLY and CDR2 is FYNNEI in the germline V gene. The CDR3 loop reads CASSKQGTEKLFF. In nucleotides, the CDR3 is TGTGCCAGCAGCAAACAGGGAACAGAAAAACTGTTTTTT.

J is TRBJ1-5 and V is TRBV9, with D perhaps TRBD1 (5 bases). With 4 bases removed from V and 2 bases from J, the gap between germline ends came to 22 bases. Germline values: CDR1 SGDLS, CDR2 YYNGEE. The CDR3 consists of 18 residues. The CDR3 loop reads CASSPRNRYLDCNQPQHF. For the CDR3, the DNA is TGTGCCAGCAGCCCTCGAAACAGGTACTTAGATTGCAATCAGCCCCAGCATTTT.

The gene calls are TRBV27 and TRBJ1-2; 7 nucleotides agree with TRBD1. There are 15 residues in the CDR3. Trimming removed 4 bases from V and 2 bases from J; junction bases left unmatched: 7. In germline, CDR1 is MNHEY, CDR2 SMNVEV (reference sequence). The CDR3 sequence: CASSSYRQGNYGYTF. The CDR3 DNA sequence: TGTGCCAGCAGTTCCTACCGACAGGGCAACTATGGCTACACCTTC.

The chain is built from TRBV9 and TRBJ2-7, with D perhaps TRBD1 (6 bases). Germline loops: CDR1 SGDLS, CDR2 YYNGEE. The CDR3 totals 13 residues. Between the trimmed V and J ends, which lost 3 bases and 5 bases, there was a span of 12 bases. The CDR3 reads CASSARWTDEQYF. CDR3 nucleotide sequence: TGTGCCAGCAGCGCCCGATGGACAGACGAGCAGTACTTC.

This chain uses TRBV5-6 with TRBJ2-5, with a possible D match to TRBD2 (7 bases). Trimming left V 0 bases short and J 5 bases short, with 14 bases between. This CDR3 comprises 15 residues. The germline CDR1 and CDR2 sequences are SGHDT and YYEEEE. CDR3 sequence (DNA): TGTGCCAGCAGCTTGGAAGGGGGGGGCCTGGAGACCCAGTACTTC. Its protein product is CASSLEGGGLETQYF.

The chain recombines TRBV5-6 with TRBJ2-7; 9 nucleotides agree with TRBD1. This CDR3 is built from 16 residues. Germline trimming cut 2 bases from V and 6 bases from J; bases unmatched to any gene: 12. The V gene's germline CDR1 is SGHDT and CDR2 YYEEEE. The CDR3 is CASSLRIGTGRGEQYF. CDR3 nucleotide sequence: TGTGCCAGCAGCTTACGTATAGGGACAGGGCGAGGCGAGCAGTACTTC.

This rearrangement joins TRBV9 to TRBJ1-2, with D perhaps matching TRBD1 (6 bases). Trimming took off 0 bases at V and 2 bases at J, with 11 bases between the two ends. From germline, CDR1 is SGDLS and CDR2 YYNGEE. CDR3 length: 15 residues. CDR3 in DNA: TGTGCCAGCAGCGTAGATGAGAGGGGGAACTATGGCTACACCTTC. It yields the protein CASSVDERGNYGYTF.

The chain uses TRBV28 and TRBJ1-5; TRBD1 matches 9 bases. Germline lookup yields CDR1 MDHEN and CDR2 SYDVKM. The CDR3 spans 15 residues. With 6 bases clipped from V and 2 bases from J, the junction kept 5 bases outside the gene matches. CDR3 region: CASSSTGGGNQPQHF. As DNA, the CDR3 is TGTGCCAGCAGCTCGACAGGGGGAGGCAATCAGCCCCAGCATTTT. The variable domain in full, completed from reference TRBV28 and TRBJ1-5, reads DVKVTQSSRYLVKRTGEKVFLECVQDMDHENMFWYRQDPGLGLRLIYFSYDVKMKEKGDIPEGYSVSREKKERFSLILESASTNQTSMYLCASSSTGGGNQPQHFGDGTRLSIL.

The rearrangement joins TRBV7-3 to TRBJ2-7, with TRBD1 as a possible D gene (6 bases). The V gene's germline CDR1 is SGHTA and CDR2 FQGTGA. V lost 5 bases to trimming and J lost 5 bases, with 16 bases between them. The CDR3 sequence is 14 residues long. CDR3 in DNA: TGTGCCAGCAGCCCATCAGGGGCCGGGGACGAGCAGTACTTC. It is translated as CASSPSGAGDEQYF.